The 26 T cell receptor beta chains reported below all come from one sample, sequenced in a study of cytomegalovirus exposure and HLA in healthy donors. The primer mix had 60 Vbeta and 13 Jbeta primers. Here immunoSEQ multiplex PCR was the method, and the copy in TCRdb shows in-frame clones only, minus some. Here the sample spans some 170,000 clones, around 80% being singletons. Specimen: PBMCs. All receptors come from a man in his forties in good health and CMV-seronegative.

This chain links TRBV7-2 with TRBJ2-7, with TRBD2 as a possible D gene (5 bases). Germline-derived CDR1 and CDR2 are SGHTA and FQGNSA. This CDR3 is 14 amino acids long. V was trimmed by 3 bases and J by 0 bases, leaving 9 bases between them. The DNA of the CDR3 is TGTGCCAGCAGCTTGACCGGGAACTCCTACGAGCAGTACTTC. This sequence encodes CASSLTGNSYEQYF. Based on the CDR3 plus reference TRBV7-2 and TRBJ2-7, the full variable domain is GAGVSQSPSNKVTEKGKDVELRCDPISGHTALYWYRQSLGQGLEFLIYFQGNSAPDKSGLPSDRFSAERTGGSVSTLTIQRTQQEDSAVYLCASSLTGNSYEQYFGPGTRLTVT.

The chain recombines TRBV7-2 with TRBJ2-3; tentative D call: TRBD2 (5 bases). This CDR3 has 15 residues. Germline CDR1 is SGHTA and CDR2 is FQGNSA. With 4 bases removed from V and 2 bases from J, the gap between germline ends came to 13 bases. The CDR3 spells CASSSSGYPTDTQYF. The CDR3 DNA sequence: TGTGCCAGCAGCTCAAGCGGATACCCCACAGATACGCAGTATTTT.

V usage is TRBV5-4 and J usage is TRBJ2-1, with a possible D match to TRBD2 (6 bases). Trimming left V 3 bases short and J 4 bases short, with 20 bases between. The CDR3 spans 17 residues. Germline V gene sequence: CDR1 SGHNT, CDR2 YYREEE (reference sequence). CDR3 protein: CASSWGGTTLNYNEQFF. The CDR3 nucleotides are TGTGCCAGCAGCTGGGGAGGCACTACCCTAAATTACAATGAGCAGTTCTTC. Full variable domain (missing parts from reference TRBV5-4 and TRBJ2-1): ETGVTQSPTHLIKTRGQQVTLRCSSQSGHNTVSWYQQALGQGPQFIFQYYREEENGRGNFPPRFSGLQFPNYSSELNVNALELDDSALYLCASSWGGTTLNYNEQFFGPGTRLTVL.

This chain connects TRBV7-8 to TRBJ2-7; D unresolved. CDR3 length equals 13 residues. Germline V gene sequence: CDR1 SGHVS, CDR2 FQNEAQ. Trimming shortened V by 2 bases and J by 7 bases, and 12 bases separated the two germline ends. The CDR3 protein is CASSLFVPLEQYF. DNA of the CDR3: TGTGCCAGCAGCTTATTTGTCCCCCTGGAGCAGTACTTC.

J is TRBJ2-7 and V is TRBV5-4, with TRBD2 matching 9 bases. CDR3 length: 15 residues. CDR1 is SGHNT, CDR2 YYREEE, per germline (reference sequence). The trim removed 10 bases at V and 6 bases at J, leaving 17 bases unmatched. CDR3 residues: CACGGEAGGESEQYF. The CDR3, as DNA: TGTGCCTGCGGGGGGGAAGCGGGCGGAGAGTCCGAGCAGTACTTC.

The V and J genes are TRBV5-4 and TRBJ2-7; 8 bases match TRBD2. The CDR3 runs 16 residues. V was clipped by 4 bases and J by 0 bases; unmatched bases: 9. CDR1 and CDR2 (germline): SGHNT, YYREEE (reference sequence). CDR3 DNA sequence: TGTGCCAGCAGCCCCCAAATAGCGGGGTCCTCCTACGAGCAGTACTTC. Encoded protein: CASSPQIAGSSYEQYF.

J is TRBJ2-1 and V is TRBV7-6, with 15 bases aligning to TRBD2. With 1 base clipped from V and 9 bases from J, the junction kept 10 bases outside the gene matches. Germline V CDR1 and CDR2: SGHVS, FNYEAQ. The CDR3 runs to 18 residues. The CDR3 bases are TGTGCCAGCAGCTTAGACCCCTGGACTAGCGGGAGGGCCATTGAGCAGTTCTTC. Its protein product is CASSLDPWTSGRAIEQFF. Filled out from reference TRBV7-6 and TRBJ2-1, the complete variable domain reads GAGVSQSPRYKVTKRGQDVALRCDPISGHVSLYWYRQALGQGPEFLTYFNYEAQQDKSGLPNDRFSAERPEGSISTLTIQRTEQRDSAMYRCASSLDPWTSGRAIEQFFGPGTRLTVL.

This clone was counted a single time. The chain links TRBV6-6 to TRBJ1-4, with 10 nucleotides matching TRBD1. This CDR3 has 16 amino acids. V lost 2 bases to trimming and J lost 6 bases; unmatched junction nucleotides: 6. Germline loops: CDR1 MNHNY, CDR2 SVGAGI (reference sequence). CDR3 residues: CASSYRGQGVYEKLFF. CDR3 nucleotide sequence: TGTGCCAGCAGTTACCGTGGACAGGGGGTTTATGAAAAACTGTTTTTT.

The DNA of the CDR3 is TGCGCCAGCAGCGTGACAGGGGTTGGAAACACCATATATTTT. It specifies CASSVTGVGNTIYF. The genes are TRBV5-1 and TRBJ1-3; 8 nucleotides align to TRBD1. The CDR3 has 14 amino acids. Trimming removed 4 bases from V and 3 bases from J; junction bases left unmatched: 3. CDR1 and CDR2 from the germline V gene are SGHRS and YFSETQ.

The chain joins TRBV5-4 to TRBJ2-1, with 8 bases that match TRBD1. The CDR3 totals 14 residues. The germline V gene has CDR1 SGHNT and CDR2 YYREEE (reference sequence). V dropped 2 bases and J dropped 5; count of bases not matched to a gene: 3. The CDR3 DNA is TGTGCCAGCAGCTTTCAGGGGGCTAACAATGAGCAGTTCTTC. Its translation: CASSFQGANNEQFF.

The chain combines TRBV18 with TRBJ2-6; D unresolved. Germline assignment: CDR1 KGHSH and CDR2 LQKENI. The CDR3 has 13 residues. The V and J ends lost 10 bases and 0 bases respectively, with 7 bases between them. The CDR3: CATRPSGANVLTF. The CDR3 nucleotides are TGTGCCACCAGGCCCTCTGGGGCCAACGTCCTGACTTTC. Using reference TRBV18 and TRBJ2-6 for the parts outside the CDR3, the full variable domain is NAGVMQNPRHLVRRRGQEARLRCSPMKGHSHVYWYRQLPEEGLKFMVYLQKENIIDESGMPKERFSAEFPKEGPSILRIQQVVRGDSAAYFCATRPSGANVLTFGAGSRLTVL.

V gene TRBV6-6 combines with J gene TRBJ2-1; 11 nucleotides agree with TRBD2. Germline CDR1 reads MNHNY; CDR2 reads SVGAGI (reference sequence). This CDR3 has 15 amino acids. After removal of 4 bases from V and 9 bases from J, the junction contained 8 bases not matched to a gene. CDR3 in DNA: TGTGCCAGCAGTTCCGCCGGGACTAGCGGCAGTGAGCAGTTCTTC. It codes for CASSSAGTSGSEQFF.

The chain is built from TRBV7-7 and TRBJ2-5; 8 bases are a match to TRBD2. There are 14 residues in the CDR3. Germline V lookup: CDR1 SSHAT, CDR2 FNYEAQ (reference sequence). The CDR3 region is CASARRGGQETQYF. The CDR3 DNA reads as TGTGCTAGCGCCCGACGGGGGGGCCAAGAGACCCAGTACTTC.

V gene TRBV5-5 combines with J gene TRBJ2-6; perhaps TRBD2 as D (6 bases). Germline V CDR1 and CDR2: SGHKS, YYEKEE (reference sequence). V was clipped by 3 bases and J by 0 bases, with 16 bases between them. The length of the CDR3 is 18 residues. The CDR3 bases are TGTGCCAGCAGCTCCGCGGGACTTCCTAACTCTGGGGCCAACGTCCTGACTTTC. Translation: CASSSAGLPNSGANVLTF.

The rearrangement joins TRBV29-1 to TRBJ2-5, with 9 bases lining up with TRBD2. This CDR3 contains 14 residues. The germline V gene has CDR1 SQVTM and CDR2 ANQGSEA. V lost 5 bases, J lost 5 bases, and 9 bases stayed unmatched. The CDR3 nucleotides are TGCAGCGTTAAACGGCGGGGGGGTGTTGAGACCCAGTACTTC. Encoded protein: CSVKRRGGVETQYF. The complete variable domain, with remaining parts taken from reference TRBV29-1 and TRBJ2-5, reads SAVISQKPSRDICQRGTSLTIQCQVDSQVTMMFWYRQQPGQSLTLIATANQGSEATYESGFVIDKFPISRPNLTFSTLTVSNMSPEDSSIYLCSVKRRGGVETQYFGPGTRLLVL.

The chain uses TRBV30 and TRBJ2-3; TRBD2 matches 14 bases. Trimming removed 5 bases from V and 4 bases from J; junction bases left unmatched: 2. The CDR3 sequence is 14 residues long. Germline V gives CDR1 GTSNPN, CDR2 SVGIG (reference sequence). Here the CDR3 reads CAWRLAGGPDTQYF. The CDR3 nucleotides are TGTGCCTGGCGACTAGCGGGAGGGCCAGATACGCAGTATTTT.

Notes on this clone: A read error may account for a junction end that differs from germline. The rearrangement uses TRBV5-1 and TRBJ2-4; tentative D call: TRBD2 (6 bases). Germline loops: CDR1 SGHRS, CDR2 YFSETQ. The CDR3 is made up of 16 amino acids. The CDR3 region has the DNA TGCGCCAGCAGCCCTTCGAGGGGAGGTTTGCTGAACAGTCAGTACTTC. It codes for CASSPSRGGLLNSQYF.

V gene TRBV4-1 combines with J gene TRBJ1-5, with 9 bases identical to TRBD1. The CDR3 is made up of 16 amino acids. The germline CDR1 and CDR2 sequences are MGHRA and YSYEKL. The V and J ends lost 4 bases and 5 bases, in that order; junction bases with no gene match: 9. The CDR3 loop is CASSRSQGAGDQPQHF. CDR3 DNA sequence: TGCGCCAGCAGCCGATCACAGGGGGCCGGGGATCAGCCCCAGCATTTT.

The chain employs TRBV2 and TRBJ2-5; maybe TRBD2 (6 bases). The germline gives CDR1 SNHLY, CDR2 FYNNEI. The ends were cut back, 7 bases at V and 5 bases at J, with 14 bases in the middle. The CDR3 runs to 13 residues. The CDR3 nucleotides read TGTGCCAGCACCGGGGGTCAGGGCGAGACCCAGTACTTC. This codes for CASTGGQGETQYF.

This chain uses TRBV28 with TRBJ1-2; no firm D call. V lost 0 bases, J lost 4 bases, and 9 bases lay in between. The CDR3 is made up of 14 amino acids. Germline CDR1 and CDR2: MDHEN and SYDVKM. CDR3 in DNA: TGTGCCAGCAGTTTATGGGGCGGGGTCTATGGCTACACCTTC. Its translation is CASSLWGGVYGYTF.

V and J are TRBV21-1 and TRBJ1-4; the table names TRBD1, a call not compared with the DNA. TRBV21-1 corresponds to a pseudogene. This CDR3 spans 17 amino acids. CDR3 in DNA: TGTGCCAGCAGCAACGCCAGGGCAGTAGCAACTAATGAAAAACTGTTTTTT. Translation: CASSNARAVATNEKLFF.

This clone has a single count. The CDR3 sequence: CASLQQETQYF. CDR3 nucleotide sequence: TGTGCCAGCCTTCAGCAAGAGACCCAGTACTTC. This chain uses TRBV7-9 with TRBJ2-5; D is unresolved. The germline CDR1 and CDR2 sequences are SEHNR and FQNEAQ (reference sequence). The CDR3 contains 11 residues. With 8 bases removed from V and 2 bases from J, the gap between germline ends came to 6 bases.

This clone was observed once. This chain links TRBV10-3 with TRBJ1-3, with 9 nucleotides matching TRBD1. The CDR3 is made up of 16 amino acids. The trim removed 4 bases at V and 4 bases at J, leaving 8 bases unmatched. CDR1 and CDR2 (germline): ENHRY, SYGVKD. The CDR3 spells CAISGPGQGEGNTIYF. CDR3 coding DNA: TGTGCCATCAGTGGTCCGGGACAGGGAGAAGGAAACACCATATATTTT.

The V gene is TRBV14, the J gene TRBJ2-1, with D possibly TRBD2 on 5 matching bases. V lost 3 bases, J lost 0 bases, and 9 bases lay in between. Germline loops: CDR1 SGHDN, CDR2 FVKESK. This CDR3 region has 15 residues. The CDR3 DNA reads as TGTGCCAGCAGCCAGCGGGCTCGCTCCTACAATGAGCAGTTCTTC. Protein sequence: CASSQRARSYNEQFF.

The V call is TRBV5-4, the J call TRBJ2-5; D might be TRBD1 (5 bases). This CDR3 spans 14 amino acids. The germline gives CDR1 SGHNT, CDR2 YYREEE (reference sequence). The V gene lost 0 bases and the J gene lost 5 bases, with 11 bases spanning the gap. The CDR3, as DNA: TGTGCCAGCAGCTTGGCGGGCTACAGGGAGACCCAGTACTTC. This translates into CASSLAGYRETQYF. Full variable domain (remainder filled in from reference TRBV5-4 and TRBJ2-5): ETGVTQSPTHLIKTRGQQVTLRCSSQSGHNTVSWYQQALGQGPQFIFQYYREEENGRGNFPPRFSGLQFPNYSSELNVNALELDDSALYLCASSLAGYRETQYFGPGTRLLVL.

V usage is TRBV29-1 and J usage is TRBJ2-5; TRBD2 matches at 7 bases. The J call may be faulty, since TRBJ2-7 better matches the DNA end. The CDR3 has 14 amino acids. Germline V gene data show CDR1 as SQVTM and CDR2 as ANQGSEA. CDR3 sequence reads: CSVEVAGGTYEQYF. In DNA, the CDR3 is TGCAGCGTTGAGGTAGCGGGTGGTACTTACGAGCAGTACTTC.